The rows below give T cell receptor beta chains drawn from one sample of a study of blood T cell repertoires in COVID-19. Using immunoSEQ multiplex PCR, the repertoire was profiled, and TCRdb retains in-frame clones only, with some absent. The sample has under 60,000 clones, roughly 87% seen once. Material for sequencing was peripheral blood. The receptors stem from a man in his 60s with acute or convalescent COVID-19. The CDR3 runs from the conserved cysteine through the conserved F or W. D genes are given only for firm matches. The size entry is marked missing in some rows and otherwise reads once, few, many or a size class.

v_call	j_call	d_call	clone_size	cdr3_aa	cdr3_nt
TRBV6-4	TRBJ1-1	-	-	CASSVERGTEAFF	TGTGCCAGCAGTGTCGAAAGGGGTACTGAAGCTTTCTTT
TRBV5-1	TRBJ2-3	TRBD1	-	CASSLGTGTDTQYF	TGCGCCAGCAGCTTGGGGACAGGAACAGATACGCAGTATTTT
TRBV5-1	TRBJ1-1	TRBD1	once	CASSQQGTGTEAFF	TGCGCCAGCAGCCAACAGGGGACCGGCACTGAAGCTTTCTTT
TRBV11-2	TRBJ1-6	-	-	CASSRQTGSSYNSPLHF	TGTGCCAGCAGCCGACAAACAGGGAGCTCCTATAATTCACCCCTCCACTTT
TRBV5-1	TRBJ1-1	-	-	CASSLASGLNTEAFF	TGCGCCAGCAGCTTGGCTTCAGGTTTGAACACTGAAGCTTTCTTT
TRBV5-1	TRBJ1-1	-	-	CASRREMRTEAFF	TGCGCCAGCAGGAGGGAAATGAGGACTGAAGCTTTCTTT
TRBV5-4	TRBJ2-2	TRBD2	-	CASSPTGGGLTGELFF	TGTGCCAGCAGCCCCACTGGCGGGGGACTCACCGGGGAGCTGTTTTTT
TRBV6-1	TRBJ2-7	TRBD1	-	CASSRQGQGYEQYF	TGTGCCAGCAGCCGACAGGGGCAGGGCTACGAGCAGTACTTC
TRBV19	TRBJ2-1	-	-	CASRGQFSEQFF	TGTGCCAGTAGGGGGCAATTCAGTGAGCAGTTCTTC
TRBV6-5	TRBJ1-1	TRBD1	once	CASSYMGQGGTEAFF	TGTGCCAGCAGTTACATGGGACAGGGGGGCACTGAAGCTTTCTTT
TRBV3-1/TRBV3-2	TRBJ2-1	TRBD2	-	CASSPSGASGNEQFF	TGTGCCAGCAGCCCTAGCGGGGCCAGTGGGAATGAGCAGTTCTTC
TRBV6-5	TRBJ2-7	TRBD1	-	CASITLQGRGEQYF	TGTGCCAGCATCACGCTACAGGGGCGAGGGGAGCAGTACTTC
TRBV19	TRBJ2-2	TRBD2	-	CASSTPGGPRPGELFF	TGTGCCAGTAGTACTCCGGGGGGGCCGCGGCCCGGGGAGCTGTTTTTT
TRBV29-1	TRBJ2-2	TRBD2	-	CSASTSGNTGELFF	TGCAGCGCCTCGACTAGCGGTAACACCGGGGAGCTGTTTTTT
TRBV5-4	TRBJ1-1	TRBD1	-	CASRRLGGPTEAFF	TGTGCCAGCAGGCGGCTAGGGGGCCCCACTGAAGCTTTCTTT
TRBV7-9	TRBJ1-1	TRBD1	-	CASSFPDRGGNTEAFF	TGTGCCAGCAGCTTCCCGGACAGGGGGGGGAACACTGAAGCTTTCTTT
TRBV10-2	TRBJ2-6	TRBD1	-	CASTPGTGGAGANVLTF	TGCGCCAGCACTCCCGGGACAGGGGGCGCTGGGGCCAACGTCCTGACTTTC
TRBV7-9	TRBJ2-7	TRBD1	-	CASSSRDRNYEQYF	TGTGCCAGCAGCTCCCGGGACAGAAACTACGAGCAGTACTTC
TRBV9	TRBJ1-4	-	once	CASSVGLGPEEKLFF	TGTGCCAGCAGCGTAGGGTTGGGTCCGGAGGAAAAACTGTTTTTT
TRBV29-1	TRBJ1-6	TRBD1	-	CSVSGTGDSPLHF	TGCAGCGTTTCCGGGACAGGGGATTCACCCCTCCACTTT
TRBV9	TRBJ1-3	-	-	CASSFSLPTANSGNTIYF	TGTGCCAGCAGCTTCTCCTTACCGACAGCCAACTCTGGAAACACCATATATTTT
TRBV2	TRBJ2-5	TRBD2	-	CASSPGGKETQYF	TGTGCCAGCAGCCCGGGGGGAAAAGAGACCCAGTACTTC
TRBV5-1	TRBJ2-7	TRBD1	-	CASSLEGAYSSYEQYF	TGCGCCAGCAGCTTGGAGGGGGCGTATAGCTCCTACGAGCAGTACTTC